One T cell receptor (beta chain) is described in this entry. This entry is derived from a study of blood T cell repertoires in COVID-19. Study background: From the United States, Italy and Spain came samples of acute and convalescent COVID-19.

The CDR3 is 16 amino acids. Trimming left V 0 bases short and J 0 bases short, with 9 bases between. Germline V CDR1 and CDR2: ENHRY, SYGVKD. TCRdb's table, derived via immunoSEQ multiplex PCR, lists solely in-frame clones and lacks some. This sample carries 100,000 to 120,000 clones, about 84% of them seen once, and the ten largest clones take approximately 1.5%. The chain employs TRBV10-3 and TRBJ1-3; a possible D gene is TRBD1 (6 bases). This clonotype was sampled from a man aged 50 to 59 with acute or convalescent COVID-19. Sequenced material: peripheral blood. The DNA of the CDR3 is TGTGCCATCAGTGAGTCGACGACAGGCTCTGGAAACACCATATATTTT. This encodes CAISESTTGSGNTIYF.